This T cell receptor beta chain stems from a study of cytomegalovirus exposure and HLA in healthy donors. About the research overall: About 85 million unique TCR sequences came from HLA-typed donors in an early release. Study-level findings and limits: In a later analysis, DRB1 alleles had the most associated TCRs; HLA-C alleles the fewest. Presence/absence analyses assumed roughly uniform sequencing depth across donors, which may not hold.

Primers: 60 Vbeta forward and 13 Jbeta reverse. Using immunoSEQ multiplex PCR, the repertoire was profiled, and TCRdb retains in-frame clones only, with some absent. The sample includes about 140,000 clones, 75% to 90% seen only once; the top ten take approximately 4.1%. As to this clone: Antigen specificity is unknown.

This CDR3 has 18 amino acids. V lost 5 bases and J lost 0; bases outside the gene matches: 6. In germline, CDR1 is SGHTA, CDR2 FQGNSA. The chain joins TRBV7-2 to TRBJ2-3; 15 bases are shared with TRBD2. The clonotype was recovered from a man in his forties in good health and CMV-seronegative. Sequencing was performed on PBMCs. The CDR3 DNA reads TGTGCCAGCAGCCCGGGACTAGCGGGGGGACGGAGCACAGATACGCAGTATTTT. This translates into CASSPGLAGGRSTDTQYF.